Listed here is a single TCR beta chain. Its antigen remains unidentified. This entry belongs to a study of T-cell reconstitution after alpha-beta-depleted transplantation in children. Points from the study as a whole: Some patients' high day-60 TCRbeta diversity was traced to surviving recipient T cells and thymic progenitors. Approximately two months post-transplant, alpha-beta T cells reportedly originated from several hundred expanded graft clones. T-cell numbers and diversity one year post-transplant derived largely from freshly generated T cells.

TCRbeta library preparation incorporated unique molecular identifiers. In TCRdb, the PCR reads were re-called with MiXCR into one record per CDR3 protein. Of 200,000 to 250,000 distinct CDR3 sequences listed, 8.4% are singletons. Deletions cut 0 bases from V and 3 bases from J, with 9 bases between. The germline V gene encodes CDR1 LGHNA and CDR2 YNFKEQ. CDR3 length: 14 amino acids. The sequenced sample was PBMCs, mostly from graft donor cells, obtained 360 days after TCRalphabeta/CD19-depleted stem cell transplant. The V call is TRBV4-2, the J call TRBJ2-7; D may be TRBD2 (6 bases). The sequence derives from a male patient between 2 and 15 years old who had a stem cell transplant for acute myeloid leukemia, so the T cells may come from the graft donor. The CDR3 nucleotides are TGTGCCAGCAGCCAAGAGGACTATCGCTACGAGCAGTACTTC. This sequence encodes CASSQEDYRYEQYF.